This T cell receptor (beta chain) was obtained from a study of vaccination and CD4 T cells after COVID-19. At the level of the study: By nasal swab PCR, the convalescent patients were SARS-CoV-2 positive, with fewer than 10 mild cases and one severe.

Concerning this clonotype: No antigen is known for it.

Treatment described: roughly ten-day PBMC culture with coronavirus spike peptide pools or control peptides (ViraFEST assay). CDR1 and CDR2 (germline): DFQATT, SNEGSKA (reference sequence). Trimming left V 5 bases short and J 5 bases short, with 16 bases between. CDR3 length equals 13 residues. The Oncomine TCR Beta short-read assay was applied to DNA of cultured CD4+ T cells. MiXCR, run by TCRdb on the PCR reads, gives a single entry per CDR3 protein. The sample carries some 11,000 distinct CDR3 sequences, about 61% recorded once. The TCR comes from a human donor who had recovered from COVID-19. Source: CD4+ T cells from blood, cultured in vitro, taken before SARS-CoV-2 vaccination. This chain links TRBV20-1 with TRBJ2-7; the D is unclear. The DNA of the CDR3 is TGCAGTGCTGGGGTTAGGGTCCAGGACGAGCAGTACTTC. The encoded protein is CSAGVRVQDEQYF.